The 2 T cell receptor beta chains presented below share a single source sample, sequenced in a study of cytomegalovirus exposure and HLA in healthy donors. Researchers ran the PCR with 60 Vbeta and 13 Jbeta primers. Clones were read by immunoSEQ multiplex PCR, and TCRdb kept only the in-frame ones, dropping some. Its table lists approximately 72,000 clones. The specimen was PBMCs. The receptors here all came from a middle-aged woman in good health and CMV-seropositive.

This chain links TRBV27 with TRBJ2-7; 11 nucleotides align to TRBD2. Germline trimming cut 5 bases from V and 7 bases from J; bases unmatched to any gene: 10. The germline V gene has CDR1 MNHEY and CDR2 SMNVEV (reference sequence). This CDR3 has 15 residues. The CDR3 DNA follows: TGTGCCAGCAGTAACAGACTAGCGGGAACGGGTGAGCAGTACTTC. Translated: CASSNRLAGTGEQYF.

The chain links TRBV2 to TRBJ2-7; TRBD1 might be the D (6 bases). Trimming removed 4 bases from V and 12 bases from J, with 13 bases in between. The CDR3 is made up of 11 amino acids. Germline V lookup: CDR1 SNHLY, CDR2 FYNNEI. CDR3 protein: CASSVGQGLYF. CDR3 in DNA: TGTGCCAGCAGTGTAGGGCAGGGGCTGTACTTC.